Each of the 20 T cell receptor beta chains below was sequenced from the same sample in a study of control samples from healthy donors and cancer patients. The assay was immunoSEQ multiplex PCR, and TCRdb's table has in-frame clones only and misses some. The profile shows 15,000 to 20,000 clones, 85% to 90% of them singletons. The specimen sequenced was PBMCs. The receptors were gathered from a man between 60 and 75 years old with head and neck cancer.

This rearrangement joins TRBV27 to TRBJ1-5; a possible D gene is TRBD1 (5 bases). The V and J ends lost 3 bases and 5 bases respectively, with 11 bases between them. Germline-derived CDR1 and CDR2 are MNHEY and SMNVEV (reference sequence). There are 14 residues in the CDR3. CDR3 in DNA: TGTGCCAGCAGTTTTCGGCAGGGCTATCAGCCCCAGCATTTT. Amino acid sequence: CASSFRQGYQPQHF.

This clone was seen only once. The V gene is TRBV4-1, the J gene TRBJ2-1; TRBD2 matches 8 bases. CDR1 and CDR2 from the germline V gene are MGHRA and YSYEKL. The CDR3 is made up of 16 amino acids. The trim removed 3 bases at V and 4 bases at J, leaving 8 bases unmatched. The DNA for the CDR3 is TGCGCCAGCAGCCAGGCCGGGACTAGGCCGTACAATGAGCAGTTCTTC. It specifies CASSQAGTRPYNEQFF.

The chain is built from TRBV5-1 and TRBJ1-5; D is possibly TRBD1 (6 bases). The CDR3 is made up of 14 amino acids. CDR1 and CDR2 (germline): SGHRS, YFSETQ. Between the trimmed V and J ends, which lost 2 bases and 7 bases, there was a span of 13 bases. The chain's CDR3 is CASSFSGAEQPQHF. CDR3 DNA: TGCGCCAGCAGCTTTTCGGGGGCTGAGCAGCCCCAGCATTTT. The complete variable domain, with remaining parts taken from reference TRBV5-1 and TRBJ1-5, reads KAGVTQTPRYLIKTRGQQVTLSCSPISGHRSVSWYQQTPGQGLQFLFEYFSETQRNKGNFPGRFSGRQFSNSRSEMNVSTLELGDSALYLCASSFSGAEQPQHFGDGTRLSIL.

This clone was detected only a few times. The sample contains more than one DNA sequence encoding this CDR3. The rearrangement uses TRBV2 and TRBJ1-1; D uncertain. The CDR3 is 13 residues long. Germline-derived CDR1 and CDR2 are SNHLY and FYNNEI. V shed 0 bases and J shed 2 bases, with 4 bases lying between them. CDR3 bases: TGTGCCAGCAGTGAAGCCCCCAACACTGAAGCTTTCTTT. Its translation is CASSEAPNTEAFF.

This sequence joins TRBV11-2 and TRBJ1-2; weak D call: TRBD1 (6 bases). Germline assignment: CDR1 SGHAT and CDR2 FQNNGV. Deletions cut 4 bases from V and 6 bases from J, with 9 bases between. This CDR3 is 12 amino acids long. The CDR3 nucleotides are TGTGCCAGCAGCTGGGGGGGCGATGGCTACACCTTC. Its protein is CASSWGGDGYTF.

The chain carries TRBV6-5 and TRBJ2-5, with D possibly matching TRBD2 (5 bases). CDR3 length: 13 amino acids. Germline CDR1 is MNHEY and CDR2 is SVGAGI. V was shortened by 10 bases and J by 7 bases, with 19 bases between the two germline ends. This chain's CDR3 is CATNRAGGVTQYF. CDR3 coding DNA: TGTGCCACCAACCGGGCGGGCGGTGTGACCCAGTACTTC.

The rearrangement links TRBV19 to TRBJ2-3, with 7 bases that match TRBD2. Germline V gene sequence: CDR1 LNHDA, CDR2 SQIVND (reference sequence). The V gene end was trimmed by 4 bases and the J gene end by 3 bases; junction bases not matched to a gene: 4. The CDR3 is made up of 14 amino acids. This CDR3 reads CASSKGLSTDTQYF. DNA of the CDR3: TGTGCCAGTAGTAAGGGACTATCAACAGATACGCAGTATTTT.

This clone was detected once. The chain is built from TRBV19 and TRBJ1-2; unclear D gene. CDR1 and CDR2 from the germline V gene are LNHDA and SQIVND (reference sequence). V was cut by 4 bases and J by 7 bases, with 10 bases left in between. This CDR3 comprises 12 residues. The chain's CDR3 is CASSNHPGGYTF. As DNA, the CDR3 is TGTGCCAGTAGTAATCACCCAGGTGGCTACACCTTC.

The genes are TRBV10-3 and TRBJ2-1, with TRBD2 as a possible D gene (6 bases). The germline gives CDR1 ENHRY, CDR2 SYGVKD. The CDR3 has 14 residues. Trimming took 4 bases from V and 4 from J, leaving 11 bases between them. The CDR3, as DNA: TGTGCCATCAGTGGCACGGGGGAATACAATGAGCAGTTCTTC. Its translation: CAISGTGEYNEQFF.

The chain combines TRBV6-6 with TRBJ1-5; possible D gene TRBD1, 5 bases. From germline, CDR1 is MNHNY and CDR2 SVGAGI (reference sequence). The CDR3 covers 12 residues. The V end was cut by 4 bases, the J end by 8 bases, with 9 bases between. The CDR3 bases are TGTGCCAGCAGTTTGACAGCGGAGCCCCAGCATTTT. It yields the protein CASSLTAEPQHF.

The CDR3 loop reads CASSSHASTEAFF. The CDR3 DNA follows: TGTGCCAGCAGCTCTCACGCCAGCACTGAAGCTTTCTTT. The gene calls are TRBV7-3 and TRBJ1-1, with no clear D. Trimming took 4 bases from V and 4 from J, leaving 10 bases between them. Germline V CDR1 and CDR2: SGHTA, FQGTGA. There are 13 residues in the CDR3.

The chain carries TRBV23-1 and TRBJ1-4; 8 positions agree with TRBD1. TRBV23-1 is given ORF status, its function remaining uncertain. Trimming removed 6 bases from V and 6 bases from J; junction bases left unmatched: 3. The CDR3 has 13 residues. DNA of the CDR3: TGCGCCAGCAGGACAGGGGTGGATGAAAAACTGTTTTTT. Amino acid sequence: CASRTGVDEKLFF.

The chain carries TRBV5-8 and TRBJ1-2, with 11 bases matching TRBD1. Trimming at V came to 2 bases and at J to 2 bases, leaving 8 bases not matched to a gene. Germline V gene data show CDR1 as SGHTS and CDR2 as YDEGEE. The CDR3 extends over 17 amino acids. The CDR3 bases are TGTGCCAGCAGCTTTCCCGGGACAGGGGGAGCGAACTATGGCTACACCTTC. Translating it yields CASSFPGTGGANYGYTF.

This clone appeared once. The J gene is TRBJ1-6, the V gene TRBV5-1; no clear D. Germline values: CDR1 SGHRS, CDR2 YFSETQ. This CDR3 comprises 14 residues. Trimming removed 4 bases at V and 10 bases at J, with 15 bases between. The CDR3 loop is CASSPGEGRSPLHF. Here the CDR3 DNA reads TGCGCCAGCAGCCCCGGGGAAGGGAGGTCACCCCTCCACTTT.

J is TRBJ2-7 and V is TRBV27; D assignment may be TRBD1 or TRBD2 (5 bases each). This CDR3 is built from 14 residues. The V gene's germline CDR1 is MNHEY and CDR2 SMNVEV (reference sequence). V lost 0 bases to trimming and J lost 2 bases, with 8 bases between them. In nucleotides, the CDR3 is TGTGCCAGCAGTTTATCCGGGGCCACCTACGAGCAGTACTTC. As protein: CASSLSGATYEQYF.

The chain is built from TRBV2 and TRBJ2-1; no definite D call. Germline V gene data show CDR1 as SNHLY and CDR2 as FYNNEI. V was shortened by 5 bases and J by 6 bases, with 5 bases between the two germline ends. The CDR3 is 11 amino acids. This CDR3 reads CASSFFNEQFF. In DNA, the CDR3 is TGTGCCAGCAGTTTCTTCAATGAGCAGTTCTTC.

The chain joins TRBV5-6 to TRBJ2-3; D is unresolved. The ends were cut back, 6 bases at V and 1 base at J, with 15 bases in the middle. This CDR3 is built from 15 residues. CDR1 SGHDT and CDR2 YYEEEE come from the germline V gene. The CDR3 here is CASTLRALRTDTQYF. The DNA of the CDR3 is TGTGCCAGCACCCTCCGTGCCCTCCGCACAGATACGCAGTATTTT.

In this sample, this clone turned up once. This chain uses TRBV12-3 or TRBV12-4 with TRBJ1-5, with unresolved D. The CDR3 runs to 12 residues. Trimming cost V 5 bases and J 6 bases, with 8 bases left between them. The CDR3 sequence is CASSPSGQPQHF. The CDR3 DNA follows: TGTGCCAGCAGTCCCTCGGGTCAGCCCCAGCATTTT.

The chain recombines TRBV29-1 with TRBJ1-2; TRBD1 matches 9 bases. The CDR3 has 15 amino acids. With 6 bases clipped from V and 3 bases from J, the junction kept 11 bases outside the gene matches. Germline V gene sequence: CDR1 SQVTM, CDR2 ANQGSEA. The CDR3 nucleotides are TGCAGCGTCGCGGGACAGGGAGGGTTTGACTATGGCTACACCTTC. It codes for CSVAGQGGFDYGYTF.

This clone has a handful of counts. The chain joins TRBV7-9 to TRBJ2-5; no clear D. Between the trimmed V and J ends, which lost 5 bases and 1 base, there was a span of 17 bases. The length of the CDR3 is 16 residues. Germline V lookup: CDR1 SEHNR, CDR2 FQNEAQ (reference sequence). The CDR3 is CASSPMGPVGQETQYF. The CDR3 DNA reads as TGTGCCAGCAGCCCAATGGGCCCAGTGGGCCAAGAGACCCAGTACTTC.